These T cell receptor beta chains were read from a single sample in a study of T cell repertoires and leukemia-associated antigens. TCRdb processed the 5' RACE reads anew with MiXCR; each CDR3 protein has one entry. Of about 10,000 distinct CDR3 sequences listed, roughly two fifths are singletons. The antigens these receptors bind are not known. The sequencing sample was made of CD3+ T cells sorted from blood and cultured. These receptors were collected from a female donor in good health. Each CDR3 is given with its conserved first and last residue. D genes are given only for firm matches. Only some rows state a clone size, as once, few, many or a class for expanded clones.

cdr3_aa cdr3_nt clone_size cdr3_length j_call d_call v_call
CASSLDRDNEQFF TGTGCCAGCAGCTTGGACAGAGACAATGAGCAGTTCTTC - 13 TRBJ2-1 - TRBV5-5
CASSLVHQRDEQYF TGCGCCAGCAGCTTGGTACATCAGCGGGACGAGCAGTACTTC - 14 TRBJ2-7 - TRBV5-1
CASSFSGTSNEQSF TGTGCCAGCAGCTTCTCCGGGACTAGCAATGAGCAGTCCTTC few 14 TRBJ2-1 TRBD2 TRBV5-1
CSARGLGTPPVNSYEQYF TGCAGTGCTAGAGGATTAGGGACGCCCCCAGTTAACTCCTACGAGCAGTACTTC - 18 TRBJ2-7 - TRBV20-1
CSASLSGRAREQFF TGCAGTGCTAGTCTTAGCGGGAGGGCCCGTGAGCAGTTCTTC - 14 TRBJ2-1 TRBD2 TRBV20-1
CANSLWTSGSGVSYEQYF TGTGCCAACAGTTTATGGACTAGCGGCTCGGGAGTTTCCTACGAGCAGTACTTC - 18 TRBJ2-7 TRBD2 TRBV27
CAIEGENSPLHF TGTGCCATCGAGGGGGAAAATTCACCCCTCCACTTT few 12 TRBJ1-6 - TRBV28
CTSSSFKGKETRYF TGTACCAGCAGCTCGTTTAAGGGTAAAGAGACCCGGTACTTC - 14 TRBJ2-5 - TRBV11-3
CASSPGQDYEQFF TGTGCCAGCAGCCCCGGACAGGACTATGAGCAGTTCTTC - 13 TRBJ2-1 TRBD1 TRBV7-8
CASSSGLAGENRRNEQFF TGCGCCAGCAGCTCCGGACTAGCGGGCGAAAATAGAAGGAATGAGCAGTTCTTC few 18 TRBJ2-1 TRBD2 TRBV5-1
CASSSGRGADTGELFF TGCGCCAGCAGCTCCGGACGGGGGGCGGACACCGGGGAGCTGTTTTTT - 16 TRBJ2-2 - TRBV5-1
CASSRGSTGELFF TGTGCCAGCAGTAGAGGGAGTACCGGGGAGCTGTTTTTT many 13 TRBJ2-2 - TRBV25-1
CSVGLAGPYEQYF TGCAGCGTGGGTCTAGCGGGCCCCTACGAGCAGTACTTC - 13 TRBJ2-7 TRBD2 TRBV29-1
CASSYFPSSGANVLTF TGTGCCAGCAGTTACTTCCCTAGTTCTGGGGCCAACGTCCTGACTTTC once 16 TRBJ2-6 - TRBV6-2/TRBV6-3
CASSTWTGSYEQYF TGTGCCAGCAGTACCTGGACAGGGAGCTACGAGCAGTACTTC many 14 TRBJ2-7 TRBD1 TRBV27
CASSGLGAYEQYF TGTGCCAGCAGCGGACTCGGTGCCTACGAGCAGTACTTC medium-sized 13 TRBJ2-7 - TRBV9
CASSSDWAEQYF TGTGCCAGCAGTTCAGACTGGGCCGAGCAGTACTTC - 12 TRBJ2-7 - TRBV2
CASSLAGNYGYTF TGTGCCAGCAGCTTGGCAGGGAACTATGGCTACACCTTC many 13 TRBJ1-2 - TRBV5-6
CSVATGVETQYF TGCAGCGTTGCTACAGGGGTAGAGACCCAGTACTTC - 12 TRBJ2-5 TRBD1 TRBV29-1
CSVSLRGGTGELFF TGCAGCGTATCCCTCAGGGGAGGTACCGGGGAGCTGTTTTTT - 14 TRBJ2-2 - TRBV29-1
CASSLRDPRETQYF TGTGCCAGCAGCTTAAGGGACCCGCGTGAGACCCAGTACTTC - 14 TRBJ2-5 - TRBV7-2
CASSLRPTYEQYF TGCGCCAGCAGCTTGCGGCCGACCTACGAGCAGTACTTC medium-sized 13 TRBJ2-7 - TRBV5-1
CASSLEGSTDTQYF TGCGCCAGCAGCTTGGAGGGCAGTACAGATACGCAGTATTTT many 14 TRBJ2-3 - TRBV5-1
CASGVLAVSTDTRYF TGTGCCAGCGGAGTTTTAGCGGTTAGCACAGATACGCGGTATTTT - 15 TRBJ2-3 - TRBV9
CSARDLMGMGGPGNTEAFF TGCAGTGCTAGAGATCTCATGGGAATGGGGGGGCCGGGAAACACTGAAGCTTTCTTT - 19 TRBJ1-1 - TRBV20-1
CSARSGRDYEQYF TGCAGTGCTAGAAGTGGCAGAGACTACGAGCAGTACTTC - 13 TRBJ2-7 - TRBV20-1
CASSLRLGTSGRGTYEQYF TGTGCCAGCAGCTTAAGATTGGGGACTAGCGGGAGAGGGACCTACGAGCAGTACTTC few 19 TRBJ2-7 TRBD2 TRBV7-2
CASSNRTRNNEQFF TGTGCCAGCAGCAACCGGACTAGGAACAATGAGCAGTTCTTC many 14 TRBJ2-1 - TRBV21-1
CASSGGGKETQYF TGTGCCAGCAGTGGCGGGGGGAAAGAGACCCAGTACTTC many 13 TRBJ2-5 TRBD2 TRBV2
CSARDLGLAGAAYEQYF TGCAGTGCTAGAGATCTGGGACTAGCGGGAGCGGCCTACGAGCAGTACTTC medium-sized 17 TRBJ2-7 TRBD2 TRBV20-1
CSVEAGAGELFF TGTAGCGTTGAAGCAGGGGCCGGGGAGCTGTTTTTT - 12 TRBJ2-2 - TRBV29-1
CASSPSGRGYNEQFF TGTGCCAGCAGCCCTAGCGGGAGAGGGTACAATGAGCAGTTCTTC few 15 TRBJ2-1 TRBD2 TRBV12-3/TRBV12-4
CASSQDWNTQYF TGCGCCAGCAGCCAAGACTGGAACACCCAGTACTTC many 12 TRBJ2-5 - TRBV4-1
CASSRGGGTTSSYEQYF TGTGCCAGCAGTAGAGGTGGGGGGACTACCAGCTCCTACGAGCAGTACTTC - 17 TRBJ2-7 TRBD2 TRBV6-5
CASSLYRYNEQFF TGCGCCAGCAGCTTGTACCGGTACAATGAGCAGTTCTTC medium-sized 13 TRBJ2-1 - TRBV5-1
CASSVSGGRNTEAFF TGTGCCAGCAGCGTTTCCGGGGGCCGGAACACTGAAGCTTTCTTT - 15 TRBJ1-1 - TRBV9
CASSPWNRDEQYF TGCGCCAGCAGCCCCTGGAACAGGGACGAGCAGTACTTC - 13 TRBJ2-7 - TRBV4-1
CSARDMYGGAPYNEQFF TGCAGTGCTAGAGATATGTACGGCGGAGCACCCTACAATGAGCAGTTCTTC many 17 TRBJ2-1 - TRBV20-1
CASSPRADTQYF TGTGCCAGCAGCCCCCGGGCAGATACGCAGTATTTT many 12 TRBJ2-3 - TRBV7-2
CASSFDAGLAGGPRYEQYF TGTGCCAGCAGTTTCGATGCGGGACTAGCGGGAGGTCCTAGGTACGAGCAGTACTTC few 19 TRBJ2-7 TRBD2 TRBV12-3/TRBV12-4
CSARDGTETYEQYF TGCAGTGCTAGAGATGGGACAGAAACCTACGAGCAGTACTTC medium-sized 14 TRBJ2-7 TRBD1 TRBV20-1
CASSLSLAGDPYF TGCGCCAGCAGCTTGTCCCTAGCGGGAGATCCGTACTTC few 13 TRBJ2-4 TRBD2 TRBV5-1
CSVEGPTGGILGEAFF TGCAGCGTTGAAGGTCCGACAGGGGGGATTTTAGGTGAAGCTTTCTTT - 16 TRBJ1-1 TRBD1 TRBV29-1
CAWSHAQGGKLFF TGTGCCTGGAGTCACGCACAGGGAGGAAAACTGTTTTTT medium-sized 13 TRBJ1-4 - TRBV30
CATSNAGLTDNEQFF TGTGCCACCAGCAATGCAGGGTTGACTGACAATGAGCAGTTCTTC - 15 TRBJ2-1 - TRBV24-1
CASSKGGLAEYEQYF TGTGCCAGCAGCAAAGGGGGACTAGCGGAGTACGAGCAGTACTTC - 15 TRBJ2-7 - TRBV21-1
CASSIDRVAYEQYF TGTGCCAGTAGTATCGACCGGGTAGCCTACGAGCAGTACTTC - 14 TRBJ2-7 - TRBV19
CSASSSPWGQVNTEAFF TGCAGTGCTAGTAGCAGCCCCTGGGGACAGGTGAACACTGAAGCTTTCTTT - 17 TRBJ1-1 TRBD1 TRBV20-1
CASRRTTPNSEQYF TGTGCCAGCAGGAGAACCACCCCCAACTCCGAGCAGTACTTC - 14 TRBJ2-7 - TRBV25-1
CASSLTRRASGRGYEQYF TGTGCCAGCAGTCTGACACGAAGGGCAAGCGGGAGAGGTTACGAGCAGTACTTC - 18 TRBJ2-7 TRBD2 TRBV28
CASSEHGVVSDTQYF TGTGCCAGCAGCGAGCATGGCGTAGTATCAGATACGCAGTATTTT - 15 TRBJ2-3 - TRBV9